These 29 T cell receptor beta chains were sequenced from one sample in a study of sequential checkpoint blockade in melanoma. TCRdb's copy holds only in-frame clones and misses some; the assay was immunoSEQ multiplex PCR. The repertoire holds almost 20,000 clones, with around four fifths as singletons. Treatment meaning: randomized to nivolumab then ipilimumab (arm A) or the reverse (arm B). The material sequenced was CD8+ T cells sorted from blood (inferred from file names), taken from a patient given nivolumab and ipilimumab in sequence. The receptors originated from a human donor with melanoma.

The CDR3 spells CASSLPNTGGNNNEQFF. The CDR3 DNA reads as TGTGCCAGCAGCCTACCTAATACGGGGGGGAACAACAATGAGCAGTTCTTC. This chain connects TRBV7-6 to TRBJ2-1; TRBD2 aligns across 8 bases. Trimming removed 5 bases from V and 5 bases from J; junction bases left unmatched: 14. Germline V gives CDR1 SGHVS, CDR2 FNYEAQ. The CDR3 runs to 17 residues.

CDR3: CASSIRQGPSGTGELFF. CDR3 coding DNA: TGTGCCAGCAGCATCCGACAGGGCCCAAGTGGCACCGGGGAGCTGTTTTTT. The chain links TRBV9 to TRBJ2-2; the match to TRBD1 covers 7 bases. Trimming removed 4 bases from V and 4 bases from J; junction bases left unmatched: 13. This CDR3 is 17 amino acids long. The germline gives CDR1 SGDLS, CDR2 YYNGEE.

V and J are TRBV5-6 and TRBJ1-5; a weak D match, TRBD1 (5 bases). The CDR3 has 15 residues. CDR1 is SGHDT and CDR2 is YYEEEE in the germline V gene. Deletions cut 4 bases from V and 2 bases from J, with 13 bases between. The CDR3 loop reads CASSLFSGGNQPQHF. In nucleotides, the CDR3 is TGTGCCAGCAGCCTTTTTTCGGGGGGCAATCAGCCCCAGCATTTT. The complete variable domain, with remaining parts taken from reference TRBV5-6 and TRBJ1-5, reads DAGVTQSPTHLIKTRGQQVTLRCSPKSGHDTVSWYQQALGQGPQFIFQYYEEEERQRGNFPDRFSGHQFPNYSSELNVNALLLGDSALYLCASSLFSGGNQPQHFGDGTRLSIL.

V and J are TRBV9 and TRBJ2-3; 9 nucleotides align to TRBD2. CDR3 size: 14 residues. CDR1 and CDR2 (germline): SGDLS, YYNGEE. Trimming took 3 bases from V and 4 from J; bases not matched to a gene: 3. CDR3 loop: CASSDSGGADTQYF. The CDR3 DNA reads TGTGCCAGCAGCGATAGCGGGGGAGCAGATACGCAGTATTTT.

This rearrangement joins TRBV20-1 to TRBJ2-7, with 8 nucleotides matching TRBD1. V lost 4 bases, J lost 6 bases, and 2 bases stayed unmatched. Germline CDR1 and CDR2: DFQATT and SNEGSKA (reference sequence). The CDR3 is 11 residues long. DNA for the CDR3: TGCAGTGCTATGACAGGGGTCGAGCAGTACTTC. Translating gives CSAMTGVEQYF.

The chain has TRBV4-3 and TRBJ2-7; 9 positions match TRBD1. Losses at the gene ends were 4 bases for V and 2 bases for J; bases not matched to a gene: 9. The CDR3 extends over 16 amino acids. The germline CDR1 and CDR2 sequences are LGHNA and YSLEER. CDR3 residues: CASSREDRGNPYEQYF. The CDR3 nucleotides are TGCGCCAGCAGCCGGGAGGACAGGGGCAATCCCTACGAGCAGTACTTC.

The chain carries TRBV19 and TRBJ2-7; a possible D gene is TRBD1 (6 bases). Trimming left V 1 base short and J 0 bases short, with 10 bases between. The CDR3 loop spans 15 amino acids. Germline loops: CDR1 LNHDA, CDR2 SQIVND (reference sequence). CDR3 sequence: CASSIGQESSYEQYF. CDR3 DNA sequence: TGTGCCAGTAGTATAGGACAGGAAAGCTCCTACGAGCAGTACTTC.

This chain connects TRBV7-9 to TRBJ2-5; D call uncertain. Germline-derived CDR1 and CDR2 are SEHNR and FQNEAQ (reference sequence). The CDR3 runs to 14 residues. V was trimmed by 2 bases and J by 0 bases, leaving 7 bases between them. Here the CDR3 reads CASSLLEYQETQYF. The CDR3 DNA sequence: TGTGCCAGCAGCTTACTGGAGTACCAAGAGACCCAGTACTTC.

To note about this clone: A read error is possible here, since a much larger clone lies one base away. In the same sample, other DNA sequences code for this CDR3. The chain joins TRBV5-8 to TRBJ1-2; the D gene is possibly TRBD1 (5 bases). Per the germline V gene, CDR1 is SGHTS and CDR2 is YDEGEE. V was shortened by 4 bases and J by 2 bases, with 15 bases between the two germline ends. The CDR3 is made up of 15 amino acids. The CDR3 protein is CASSQDREGNYGYTF. The CDR3 DNA reads TGTGCCAGCAGCCAAGATCGGGAGGGGAACTATGGCTACACCTTC.

This chain joins TRBV4-3 and TRBJ2-3; 8 positions agree with TRBD1. The CDR3 covers 16 residues. The germline gives CDR1 LGHNA, CDR2 YSLEER. The ends lost 1 base at V and 2 bases at J; junction bases unmatched: 5. The DNA for the CDR3 is TGCGCCAGCAGCCAAGGGTTGGGACAGGCCACAGATACGCAGTATTTT. It codes for CASSQGLGQATDTQYF.

This clone is judged medium-sized. This chain uses TRBV4-2 with TRBJ2-3; D may be TRBD2 (6 bases). The germline gives CDR1 LGHNA, CDR2 YNFKEQ. The ends were cut back, 4 bases at V and 2 bases at J, with 16 bases in the middle. The CDR3 spans 16 residues. The DNA of the CDR3 is TGTGCCAGCAGCCCGGACTACCTATCGAACACAGATACGCAGTATTTT. This codes for CASSPDYLSNTDTQYF.

The chain carries TRBV19 and TRBJ1-5; a possible D gene is TRBD1 (5 bases). This CDR3 spans 20 amino acids. Trimming pared 4 bases from V and 0 bases from J, leaving 25 bases between. Germline CDR1 reads LNHDA; CDR2 reads SQIVND (reference sequence). The CDR3 loop reads CASSTPLSVYGGYSNQPQHF. Written as DNA, the CDR3 is TGTGCCAGTAGTACCCCACTAAGCGTTTATGGGGGGTATAGCAATCAGCCCCAGCATTTT.

This clone has a handful of counts. V and J are TRBV7-3 and TRBJ2-3; 7 positions agree with TRBD2. The CDR3 sequence is 14 residues long. V was pared by 5 bases and J by 4 bases, with 6 bases of the junction left unmatched. Per germline, CDR1 SGHTA and CDR2 FQGTGA. The CDR3 region is CASSAGGGSDTQYF. The CDR3 bases are TGTGCCAGCAGCGCCGGGGGAGGGTCAGATACGCAGTATTTT.

The chain joins TRBV7-9 to TRBJ2-4, with D possibly being TRBD2 (5 bases). This CDR3 spans 14 amino acids. The germline V gene encodes CDR1 SEHNR and CDR2 FQNEAQ (reference sequence). V was pared by 5 bases and J by 3 bases, with 11 bases between. DNA of the CDR3: TGTGCCAGCAGCGCTGGACGGGACAAAAACATTCAGTACTTC. Protein product: CASSAGRDKNIQYF.

The chain has TRBV6-8 and TRBJ2-1; perhaps TRBD1 as D (5 bases). V was trimmed by 6 bases and J by 0 bases, leaving 12 bases between them. Germline assignment: CDR1 MNHGY and CDR2 SAAAGT. The CDR3 loop spans 15 amino acids. In DNA form, the CDR3 reads TGTGCCAGCAGACGCTCCACAGGCTCCTACAATGAGCAGTTCTTC. Protein sequence: CASRRSTGSYNEQFF.

The J gene is TRBJ2-5, the V gene TRBV2; D might be TRBD2 (7 bases). This CDR3 comprises 14 residues. The germline V and J ends were trimmed by 8 bases and 1 base, with 14 bases remaining between them. The V gene's germline CDR1 is SNHLY and CDR2 FYNNEI. CDR3 amino acids: CASQWGGAQETQYF. DNA of the CDR3: TGTGCCAGCCAGTGGGGGGGGGCCCAAGAGACCCAGTACTTC.

Only one count was recorded for this clone. This chain links TRBV9 with TRBJ1-5; D unresolved. The germline V and J ends were trimmed by 3 bases and 0 bases, with 7 bases remaining between them. The CDR3 loop spans 14 amino acids. Germline CDR1 and CDR2: SGDLS and YYNGEE. The CDR3 region is CASSAGDSNQPQHF. The CDR3 coding sequence is TGTGCCAGCAGCGCCGGGGATAGCAATCAGCCCCAGCATTTT.

The chain links TRBV29-1 to TRBJ2-7; D possibly corresponds to TRBD1 (5 bases). Trimming took 0 bases from V and 2 from J, leaving 14 bases between them. Per the germline V gene, CDR1 is SQVTM and CDR2 is ANQGSEA. The CDR3 is 15 amino acids. CDR3 in DNA: TGCAGCGTTGAAGAACATAGCCAGGACACCTACGAGCAGTACTTC. It encodes CSVEEHSQDTYEQYF.

This clone came up once. This chain joins TRBV9 and TRBJ2-7, with D uncertain. Germline values: CDR1 SGDLS, CDR2 YYNGEE. This CDR3 comprises 15 residues. V was cut by 2 bases and J by 2 bases, with 14 bases left in between. The CDR3 loop is CASSVGGGGTYEQYF. In nucleotides, the CDR3 is TGTGCCAGCAGCGTTGGCGGCGGTGGCACCTACGAGCAGTACTTC.

The chain carries TRBV6-1 and TRBJ1-2; D not resolved. V lost 4 bases, J lost 0 bases, and 12 bases lay in between. CDR1 and CDR2 from the germline V gene are MNHNS and SASEGT. The CDR3 spans 15 residues. The CDR3 reads CASSAEDGANYGYTF. In nucleotides, the CDR3 is TGTGCCAGCAGTGCGGAAGACGGAGCTAACTATGGCTACACCTTC.

The CDR3 sequence is CASSLGQGNQPQHF. The CDR3, as DNA: TGTGCCAGCAGCTTGGGACAGGGCAATCAGCCCCAGCATTTT. The chain carries TRBV7-9 and TRBJ1-5; 8 bases agree with TRBD1. This CDR3 has 14 residues. The junction had 0 bases not matched to a gene; V was cut back by 3 bases and J by 2 bases. The V gene's germline CDR1 is SEHNR and CDR2 FQNEAQ (reference sequence).

The chain carries TRBV5-5 and TRBJ2-5; 14 positions match TRBD2. The V and J ends lost 0 bases and 2 bases, in that order; junction bases with no gene match: 3. The CDR3 is made up of 17 amino acids. Germline lookup yields CDR1 SGHKS and CDR2 YYEKEE (reference sequence). The CDR3 DNA reads TGTGCCAGCAGCTTGGCTCGACTAGCGGGGGGGCAAGAGACCCAGTACTTC. Its translation is CASSLARLAGGQETQYF.

This clone was seen once. J is TRBJ2-3 and V is TRBV6-4; TRBD2 matches at 8 bases. The J segment lost 4 bases and the V segment lost 3 bases, leaving 6 bases of the junction unmatched. Looked up from germline, CDR1 is MRHNA and CDR2 is SNTAGT. The length of the CDR3 is 15 residues. In DNA, the CDR3 is TGTGCCAGCAGTGAGTTAGCGGGGACGCCAGATACGCAGTATTTT. Protein sequence: CASSELAGTPDTQYF.

The gene calls are TRBV7-3 and TRBJ2-7; D perhaps matches TRBD2 (6 bases). Between the trimmed V and J ends, which lost 5 bases and 1 base, there was a span of 12 bases. Germline V gene sequence: CDR1 SGHTA, CDR2 FQGTGA. The CDR3 spans 14 residues. The CDR3 is CASSPAGRSYEQYF. DNA for the CDR3: TGTGCCAGCAGCCCCGCGGGGAGGTCCTACGAGCAGTACTTC.

In DNA, the CDR3 is TGCGCCAGCTCATGGGGGGTCGGTGAGACCCAGTACTTC. The encoded protein is CASSWGVGETQYF. The chain is built from TRBV10-2 and TRBJ2-5, with D maybe TRBD2 (6 bases). V dropped 8 bases and J dropped 5 bases, with 15 bases sitting between them. Germline loops: CDR1 WSHSY, CDR2 SAAADI. The CDR3 is 13 residues long.

CDR3 sequence (DNA): TGTGCCAGCAGCTTGGGTCGGTCGGAGACCCAGTACTTC. Its protein product is CASSLGRSETQYF. This chain uses TRBV5-6 with TRBJ2-5; D remains ambiguous. CDR1 is SGHDT, CDR2 YYEEEE, per germline. Trimming removed 0 bases at V and 5 bases at J, with 8 bases between. The CDR3 totals 13 residues.

V and J are TRBV7-6 and TRBJ2-1; 8 nucleotides line up with TRBD1. From germline, CDR1 is SGHVS and CDR2 FNYEAQ. CDR3 size: 15 residues. With 5 bases clipped from V and 0 bases from J, the junction kept 3 bases outside the gene matches. CDR3 in amino acids: CASSVDRVSYNEQFF. CDR3 DNA: TGTGCCAGCAGCGTGGACAGGGTCTCCTACAATGAGCAGTTCTTC.

The rearrangement links TRBV29-1 to TRBJ2-1, with D maybe TRBD1 (5 bases). The ends were cut back, 3 bases at V and 8 bases at J, with 17 bases in the middle. Per germline, CDR1 SQVTM and CDR2 ANQGSEA. The CDR3 consists of 14 residues. This CDR3 reads CSVEGQGPSDEQFF. For the CDR3, the DNA is TGCAGCGTTGAGGGGCAGGGCCCTTCGGATGAGCAGTTCTTC.

The chain is built from TRBV7-9 and TRBJ2-2, with TRBD1 identical over 10 bases. The germline gives CDR1 SEHNR, CDR2 FQNEAQ (reference sequence). This CDR3 contains 16 residues. V dropped 2 bases and J dropped 6; count of bases not matched to a gene: 6. CDR3 coding DNA: TGTGCCAGCAGCTTACCGGGACAGGGGTTGGCCGGGGAGCTGTTTTTT. Translation: CASSLPGQGLAGELFF.